These 3 T cell receptor beta chains originate from one sample sequenced in a study of beta chain features in type 1 diabetes. The authors reverse transcribed all of the isolated RNA, so sequencing captured expressed TCRB transcripts. Sequenced by immunoSEQ multiplex PCR; TCRdb stores in-frame clones only, minus some. This sample has some 900,000 clones, with 17% found just once. Sequenced input: naive CD4+ T cells from blood. These receptors came from a woman between 18 and 29 years old in good health.

V usage is TRBV12-5 and J usage is TRBJ1-1; no clear D gene. Germline V gene lookup returns CDR1 LGHNT and CDR2 FRNRAP. V lost 0 bases, J lost 1 base, and 6 bases lay in between. The CDR3 length is 14 residues. The CDR3 DNA is TGTGCTAGTGGTTTGGTACCAGGGAACACTGAAGCTTTCTTT. The encoded protein is CASGLVPGNTEAFF.

The V call is TRBV28, the J call TRBJ1-2, with 11 bases lining up with TRBD1. This CDR3 comprises 13 residues. Unmatched junction bases numbered 2, after V lost 5 bases and J lost 6 bases. The V gene's germline CDR1 is MDHEN and CDR2 SYDVKM. CDR3 in amino acids: CASSRTGGHGYTF. The CDR3 nucleotides read TGTGCCAGCAGTAGGACAGGGGGCCATGGCTACACCTTC.

This clone was detected only a few times. V and J are TRBV5-6 and TRBJ2-7; the match to TRBD2 covers 11 bases. The CDR3 has 15 residues. V lost 4 bases to trimming and J lost 6 bases; unmatched junction nucleotides: 9. Per germline, CDR1 SGHDT and CDR2 YYEEEE. The CDR3, as DNA: TGTGCCAGCAGCCCGGGTAGCGGGAGGGCCTCCGAGCAGTACTTC. Translation gives CASSPGSGRASEQYF.